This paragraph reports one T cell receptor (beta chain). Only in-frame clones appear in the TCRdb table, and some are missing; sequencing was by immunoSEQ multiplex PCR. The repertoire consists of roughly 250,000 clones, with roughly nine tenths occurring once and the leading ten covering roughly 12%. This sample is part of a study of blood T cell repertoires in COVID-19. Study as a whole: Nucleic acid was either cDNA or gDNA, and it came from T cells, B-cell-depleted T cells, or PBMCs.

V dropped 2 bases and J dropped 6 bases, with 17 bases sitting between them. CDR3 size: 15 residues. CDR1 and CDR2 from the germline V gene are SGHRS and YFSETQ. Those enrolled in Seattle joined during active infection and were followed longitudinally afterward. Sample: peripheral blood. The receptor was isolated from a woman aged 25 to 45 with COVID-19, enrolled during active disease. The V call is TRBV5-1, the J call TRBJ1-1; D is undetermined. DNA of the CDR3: TGCGCCAGCAGCTTACTACAGACTAGAAGCCCTGAAGCTTTCTTT. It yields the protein CASSLLQTRSPEAFF.